These 26 T cell receptor beta chains were all obtained from the same sample, sequenced in a study of low-dose radiotherapy and immunotherapy resistance in tumors. Time point noted: before trial treatment. First-strand cDNA relied on TRAV- and TRBV-specific primers spanning alpha and beta chains. The TCRs were subjected to amplification over about 20 PCR cycles employing a constant-region primer in conjunction with a V-primer adapter. MiXCR was run by TCRdb on the reads, yielding one entry per CDR3 protein. The sample includes some 60,000 distinct CDR3 sequences, around 27% of them seen just once. Here the sequenced sample was PBMCs, taken before treatment. These receptor sequences come from a male donor with rectosigmoid adenocarcinoma.

This clonotype was seen ten or more times. The chain links TRBV20-1 to TRBJ1-6; D possibly corresponds to TRBD1 (6 bases). The CDR3 has 14 residues. Germline V gene data show CDR1 as DFQATT and CDR2 as SNEGSKA (reference sequence). V dropped 1 base and J dropped 5 bases, with 9 bases sitting between them. Written as DNA, the CDR3 is TGCAGTGCTAGAGCAGGGGAACATAATTCACCCCTCCACTTT. It specifies CSARAGEHNSPLHF.

The table lists this clonotype with many counts. This chain uses TRBV4-1 with TRBJ1-6; D possibly corresponds to TRBD1 (6 bases). CDR1 and CDR2 (germline): MGHRA, YSYEKL. The V gene lost 0 bases and the J gene lost 10 bases, with 13 bases spanning the gap. The CDR3 is 15 residues long. In nucleotides, the CDR3 is TGCGCCAGCAGCCAAGACTACGGGGGCGGATCACCCCTCCACTTT. It translates to CASSQDYGGGSPLHF.

This clonotype has at least ten counts. This chain connects TRBV29-1 to TRBJ1-3, with D perhaps matching TRBD1 (5 bases). V dropped 6 bases and J dropped 16 bases, with 19 bases sitting between them. The CDR3 runs 11 residues. Per the germline V gene, CDR1 is SQVTM and CDR2 is ANQGSEA. The CDR3 protein is CSVEGAGRGYF. The CDR3 DNA reads TGCAGCGTGGAGGGTGCAGGGAGAGGTTATTTT.

The sample holds many counts of this clonotype. The rearrangement uses TRBV28 and TRBJ2-3; TRBD2 matches 13 bases. The CDR3 runs 16 residues. The V segment lost 4 bases and the J segment 9 bases; nucleotides outside the gene matches: 10. The V gene's germline CDR1 is MDHEN and CDR2 SYDVKM. The CDR3: CASSSAGTSGDRTQYF. CDR3 in DNA: TGTGCCAGCAGTTCGGCCGGGACTAGCGGGGACAGAACGCAGTATTTT.

Notes on this clonotype: Given a far larger clone just one base away, this is likely a sequencing read error. V is TRBV7-3 and J is TRBJ2-7; 7 bases map to TRBD2. Trimming took 5 bases from V and 7 from J; bases not matched to a gene: 14. Germline V gives CDR1 SGHTA, CDR2 FQGTGA. CDR3 length equals 15 residues. CDR3 nucleotides: TGTGCCAGCAGCCCCGGGGGGAGGTCAATCAATGAGCAGTACTTC. The encoded protein is CASSPGGRSINEQYF.

This clonotype was recorded at least ten times. The V call is TRBV5-1, the J call TRBJ2-3, with 8 positions matching TRBD2. CDR1 and CDR2 from the germline V gene are SGHRS and YFSETQ. The CDR3 totals 16 residues. The J segment lost 4 bases and the V segment lost 0 bases, leaving 7 bases of the junction unmatched. CDR3 in amino acids: CASSLGGAGASDTQYF. DNA for the CDR3: TGCGCCAGCAGCTTGGGAGGAGCGGGGGCTTCAGATACGCAGTATTTT.

This clonotype has a count of ten or more. The chain couples TRBV6-2 or TRBV6-3 to TRBJ1-4; perhaps TRBD1 as D (5 bases). The CDR3 covers 14 residues. Trimming took off 4 bases at V and 7 bases at J, with 13 bases between the two ends. In germline, CDR1 is MNHEY, CDR2 SVGEGT. The CDR3 loop reads CASSSRGVGEKLFF. Written as DNA, the CDR3 is TGTGCCAGCAGTTCCCGGGGGGTCGGTGAAAAACTGTTTTTT.

This clonotype was recorded at least ten times. This chain connects TRBV14 to TRBJ1-3; a weak D match, TRBD1 (5 bases). CDR1 SGHDN and CDR2 FVKESK come from the germline V gene. Between the trimmed V and J ends, which lost 4 bases and 5 bases, there was a span of 12 bases. This CDR3 has 14 residues. The CDR3 sequence is CASSRRQGRNTIYF. The CDR3 DNA reads as TGTGCCAGCAGCCGAAGGCAGGGACGAAACACCATATATTTT. Full variable domain (outside the CDR3, taken from reference TRBV14 and TRBJ1-3): EAGVTQFPSHSVIEKGQTVTLRCDPISGHDNLYWYRRVMGKEIKFLLHFVKESKQDESGMPNNRFLAERTGGTYSTLKVQPAELEDSGVYFCASSRRQGRNTIYFGEGSWLTVV.

This clonotype was detected many times. CDR3 loop: CASSSGPERYF. Here the CDR3 DNA reads TGTGCCAGCAGCTCGGGACCGGAGAGGTACTTC. This chain joins TRBV7-9 and TRBJ2-5; either TRBD1 or TRBD2 may supply D (5 bases each). Germline lookup yields CDR1 SEHNR and CDR2 FQNEAQ (reference sequence). The V end was cut by 4 bases, the J end by 13 bases, with 13 bases between. The CDR3 runs 11 residues.

This clonotype was found many times. This chain links TRBV6-2 or TRBV6-3 with TRBJ2-5, with TRBD2 matching over 11 bases. Looked up from germline, CDR1 is MNHEY and CDR2 is SVGEGT. This CDR3 region has 16 residues. The trim removed 0 bases at V and 5 bases at J, leaving 5 bases unmatched. Written as DNA, the CDR3 is TGTGCCAGCAGTTACTCTTGGACTAGCGGGTTTGAGACCCAGTACTTC. Amino acids: CASSYSWTSGFETQYF.

This clonotype was counted many times. The chain couples TRBV18 to TRBJ2-2; D is tentatively TRBD1 or TRBD2 (5 bases each). V was cut by 0 bases and J by 0 bases, with 8 bases left in between. The CDR3 has 16 amino acids. Germline V gene data show CDR1 as KGHSH and CDR2 as LQKENI. The CDR3 DNA is TGTGCCAGCTCACCACCGCAGGGACCGAACACCGGGGAGCTGTTTTTT. This gives the protein CASSPPQGPNTGELFF.

This clonotype was observed at least ten times. The J gene is TRBJ1-5, the V gene TRBV28; a possible D gene is TRBD1 (5 bases). Germline CDR1 and CDR2: MDHEN and SYDVKM. CDR3 length: 11 amino acids. Trimming removed 6 bases from V and 13 bases from J, with 13 bases in between. This CDR3 is CASRGSGLQHF. The CDR3 DNA reads TGTGCCAGCAGGGGGTCAGGGCTTCAGCATTTT.

The chain carries TRBV2 and TRBJ1-3; no clear D. This CDR3 is 13 amino acids long. Germline CDR1 is SNHLY and CDR2 is FYNNEI. The V end was cut by 4 bases, the J end by 0 bases, with 4 bases between. CDR3 residues: CASSVGSGNTIYF. The CDR3 DNA reads as TGTGCCAGCAGTGTTGGCTCTGGAAACACCATATATTTT.

The chain joins TRBV5-1 to TRBJ2-2, with D tentatively TRBD2 (6 bases). The CDR3 length is 16 residues. Germline loops: CDR1 SGHRS, CDR2 YFSETQ. The V and J ends lost 1 base and 4 bases respectively, with 14 bases between them. CDR3 residues: CASSLFAGFSTGELFF. The CDR3 region has the DNA TGCGCCAGCAGCTTGTTTGCGGGATTTAGCACCGGGGAGCTGTTTTTT.

By share of the sample, this clonotype is medium-sized. This chain uses TRBV7-9 with TRBJ1-5; 8 positions match TRBD1. This CDR3 has 14 residues. V was pared by 5 bases and J by 4 bases, with 4 bases of the junction left unmatched. The V gene's germline CDR1 is SEHNR and CDR2 FQNEAQ (reference sequence). Here the CDR3 reads CASSAQGGNQPQHF. In DNA, the CDR3 is TGTGCCAGCAGCGCACAGGGGGGAAATCAGCCCCAGCATTTT.

This clonotype was counted ten times or more. This chain uses TRBV6-2 or TRBV6-3 with TRBJ2-7; D remains ambiguous. V lost 5 bases, J lost 4 bases, and 12 bases lay in between. The germline V gene has CDR1 MNHEY and CDR2 SVGEGT. The CDR3 spans 13 residues. CDR3 sequence: CASSLYPRYEQYF. The DNA of the CDR3 is TGTGCCAGCAGTCTCTACCCCCGGTACGAGCAGTACTTC.

A note on this clonotype: It is likely a read error: a sequence one base away is far more abundant. The genes are TRBV6-2 or TRBV6-3 and TRBJ2-1; 9 bases fit TRBD2. Trimming at V came to 0 bases and at J to 10 bases, leaving 13 bases not matched to a gene. This CDR3 spans 17 amino acids. Germline lookup yields CDR1 MNHEY and CDR2 SVGEGT. CDR3 sequence (DNA): TGTGCCAGCAGTTACTCGCGGGGGGGGGCTGTCCGTGACGAGCAGTTCTTC. The encoded protein is CASSYSRGGAVRDEQFF.

This clonotype was seen a single time. A far larger clone is only one base removed, so a read error is likely. Without the conserved terminal phenylalanine or tryptophan, this CDR3 likely stems from a read error. The CDR3 DNA reads as TGTGCCAGCAGCGTCCAAGACCTAGCGGTGGGGGAGACCCAGTACTAC. Its protein product is CASSVQDLAVGETQYY. The rearrangement links TRBV13 to TRBJ2-5; TRBD2 agrees at 7 bases. The length of the CDR3 is 16 residues. J was trimmed by 5 bases and V by 5 bases; bases with no gene match: 14. Germline loops: CDR1 PRHDT, CDR2 FYEKMQ (reference sequence).

The chain combines TRBV18 with TRBJ2-7, with no clear D. The CDR3 runs to 14 residues. Germline V gives CDR1 KGHSH, CDR2 LQKENI. With 2 bases removed from V and 4 bases from J, the gap between germline ends came to 12 bases. The CDR3 reads CASSPDTARYEQYF. The DNA for the CDR3 is TGTGCCAGCTCACCAGACACAGCTCGATACGAGCAGTACTTC.

The chain links TRBV24-1 to TRBJ1-1; 12 nucleotides line up with TRBD1. The V gene's germline CDR1 is KGHDR and CDR2 SFDVKD. The CDR3 is 18 amino acids. Trimming at V came to 2 bases and at J to 5 bases, leaving 11 bases not matched to a gene. This chain's CDR3 is CATSDSSSAGQGATEAFF. CDR3 DNA sequence: TGTGCCACCAGTGATTCGTCTTCGGCGGGACAGGGGGCGACTGAAGCTTTCTTT.

In this sample, this clonotype turned up many times. A read error is likely here: a far larger clone is one base away. The gene calls are TRBV6-1 and TRBJ2-7; TRBD1 matches at 9 bases. The CDR3 spans 15 residues. J lost 7 bases, V lost 5 bases, and 12 bases had no gene match. Per the germline V gene, CDR1 is MNHNS and CDR2 is SASEGT. The CDR3 coding sequence is TGTGCCAGCAGTCCCGGGACAGGGTCTTCCGATGAGCAGTACTTC. This codes for CASSPGTGSSDEQYF.

There are many counts of this clonotype. This rearrangement joins TRBV10-3 to TRBJ2-7, with 10 bases fitting TRBD1. Unmatched junction bases numbered 3, after V lost 6 bases and J lost 1 base. Germline V CDR1 and CDR2: ENHRY, SYGVKD. The CDR3 runs to 14 residues. Here the CDR3 DNA reads TGTGCCATCAGACCGGGACAGGGGTCCTACGAGCAGTACTTC. This translates into CAIRPGQGSYEQYF.

The chain carries TRBV6-2 or TRBV6-3 and TRBJ2-1; D might be TRBD2 (5 bases). There are 13 residues in the CDR3. CDR1 and CDR2 from the germline V gene are MNHEY and SVGEGT. V dropped 6 bases and J dropped 9 bases, with 15 bases sitting between them. The CDR3 DNA reads as TGTGCCAGCAGCAGGACTCCAAGTGGTGAGCAGTTCTTC. This sequence encodes CASSRTPSGEQFF.

This rearrangement joins TRBV7-9 to TRBJ2-7; perhaps TRBD2 as D (5 bases). This CDR3 region has 14 residues. The V end lost 0 bases, the J end lost 5 bases, and 11 bases lay between the germline ends. CDR1 SEHNR and CDR2 FQNEAQ come from the germline V gene (reference sequence). CDR3 in DNA: TGTGCCAGCAGCTTAGCGGGAGAAACCCACGAGCAGTACTTC. Translation: CASSLAGETHEQYF.

This sequence joins TRBV20-1 and TRBJ2-5, with TRBD1 matching 7 bases. In germline, CDR1 is DFQATT, CDR2 SNEGSKA (reference sequence). With V trimmed by 3 bases and J by 2 bases, 6 bases remained unmatched. The CDR3 has 14 residues. Written as DNA, the CDR3 is TGCAGTGCTAGGGTACAGGGGCTGCAAGAGACCCAGTACTTC. Translating gives CSARVQGLQETQYF.

The V call is TRBV5-6, the J call TRBJ2-1; D may match TRBD1 or TRBD2 (5 bases each). This CDR3 contains 16 residues. Trimming cost V 5 bases and J 2 bases, with 17 bases left between them. Germline CDR1 and CDR2: SGHDT and YYEEEE. The CDR3 loop reads CASRLAAGTPYNEQFF. As DNA, the CDR3 is TGTGCCAGCAGACTTGCGGCAGGGACCCCCTACAATGAGCAGTTCTTC. Full variable domain (remainder filled in from reference TRBV5-6 and TRBJ2-1): DAGVTQSPTHLIKTRGQQVTLRCSPKSGHDTVSWYQQALGQGPQFIFQYYEEEERQRGNFPDRFSGHQFPNYSSELNVNALLLGDSALYLCASRLAAGTPYNEQFFGPGTRLTVL.